This T cell receptor beta chain comes out of a study of molecular identifiers for immune sequencing clone quantification. There are many counts of this clonotype. Its antigen is currently unknown. The V gene lost 0 bases and the J gene lost 6 bases, with 7 bases spanning the gap. Germline V gene lookup returns CDR1 GTSNPN and CDR2 SVGIG (reference sequence). CDR3 size: 12 residues. Isolation of naive CD8 T cells was achieved by sorting on a CD8+CD4-CCR7+CD45RA+ phenotype. Library preparation followed earlier protocols using designated TCR primers. TCRdb passed the PCR reads through MiXCR, listing each CDR3 protein once. Of approximately 550,000 distinct CDR3 sequences listed, roughly 23% are singletons. Findings and limits, study-wide: Clones exceeding 20 RNA copies carried over 99% of effector molecules but under 1% of naive-cell molecules.

The sequencing input was naive CD8+ T cells from blood, with Jurkat cell RNA spiked in. The subset denotes: FACS-sorted CD8+CD4-CCR7+CD45RA+ naive T cells. The source of this sequence is a human donor in good health. Some libraries in this study had Jurkat cell RNA spiked in. This rearrangement joins TRBV30 to TRBJ2-3, with D uncertain. The CDR3 DNA reads TGTGCCTGGAGTGTAGCCTCTGATACGCAGTATTTT. This translates into CAWSVASDTQYF.